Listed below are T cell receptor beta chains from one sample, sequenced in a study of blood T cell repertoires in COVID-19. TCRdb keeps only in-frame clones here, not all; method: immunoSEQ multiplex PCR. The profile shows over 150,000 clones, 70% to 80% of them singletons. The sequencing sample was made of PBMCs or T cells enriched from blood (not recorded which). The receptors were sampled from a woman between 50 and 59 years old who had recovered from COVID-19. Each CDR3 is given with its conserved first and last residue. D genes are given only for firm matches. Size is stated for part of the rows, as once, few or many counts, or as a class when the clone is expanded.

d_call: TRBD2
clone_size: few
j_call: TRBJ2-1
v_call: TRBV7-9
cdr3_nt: TGTGCCAGCAGCCCGACTAGCGGGAGCTCCTACAATGAGCAGTTCTTC
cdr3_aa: CASSPTSGSSYNEQFF

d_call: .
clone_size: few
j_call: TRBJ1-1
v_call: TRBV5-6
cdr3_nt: TGTGCCAGCAGCTTGAGGGGCGCGACAGTGATCACTGAAGCTTTCTTT
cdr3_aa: CASSLRGATVITEAFF

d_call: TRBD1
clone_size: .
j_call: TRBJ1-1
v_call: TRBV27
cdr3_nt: TGTGCCAGCAGTTTATTGGACAGGGGATGGAACACTGAAGCTTTCTTT
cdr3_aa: CASSLLDRGWNTEAFF

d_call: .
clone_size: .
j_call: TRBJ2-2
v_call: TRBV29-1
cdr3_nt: TGCAGCGTACAGGGCACCGGGGAGCTGTTTTTT
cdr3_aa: CSVQGTGELFF

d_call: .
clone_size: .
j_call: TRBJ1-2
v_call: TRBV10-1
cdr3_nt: TGCGCCAGCAGTGAGTCTAAGACAGTCCATGGCTACACCTTC
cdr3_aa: CASSESKTVHGYTF

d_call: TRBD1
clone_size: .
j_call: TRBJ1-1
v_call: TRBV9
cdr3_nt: TGTGCCAGCAGCGTATGGGACAGGGGAATAGAGGCTTTCTTT
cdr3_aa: CASSVWDRGIEAFF

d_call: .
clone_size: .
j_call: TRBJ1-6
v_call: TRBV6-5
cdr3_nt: TGTGCCAGCAGCCTGGCGACAGATAATTCACCCCTCCACTTT
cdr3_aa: CASSLATDNSPLHF

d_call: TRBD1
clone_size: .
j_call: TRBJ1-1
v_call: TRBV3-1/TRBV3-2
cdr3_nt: TGTGCCAGCCAAAACAGGGGGAACACTGAAGCTTTCTTT
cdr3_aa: CASQNRGNTEAFF

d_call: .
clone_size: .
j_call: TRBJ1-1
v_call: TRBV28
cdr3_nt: TGTGCCAGCAGTTTATCAGGCTACATGAACACTGAAGCTTTCTTT
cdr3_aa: CASSLSGYMNTEAFF

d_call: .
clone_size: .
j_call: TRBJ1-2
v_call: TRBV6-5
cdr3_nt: TGTGCCAGCAGTTACTCAGCGAACGGGGACTATGGCTACACCTTC
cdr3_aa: CASSYSANGDYGYTF

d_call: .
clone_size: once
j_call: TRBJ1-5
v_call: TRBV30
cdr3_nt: TGTGCCTGGAGTGTAGGTCAGGCCCAGGCTCCCCAGCATTTT
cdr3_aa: CAWSVGQAQAPQHF

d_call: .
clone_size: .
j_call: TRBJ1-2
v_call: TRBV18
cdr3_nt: TGTGCCAGCTCACCGGACAGTTACTATGGCTACACCTTC
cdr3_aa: CASSPDSYYGYTF

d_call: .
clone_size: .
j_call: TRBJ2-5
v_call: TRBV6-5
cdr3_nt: TGTGCCAGCCGAAGCGGCGGGCCCCAGTACTTC
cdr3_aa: CASRSGGPQYF

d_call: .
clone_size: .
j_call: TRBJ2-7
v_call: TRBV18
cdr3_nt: TGTGCCAGCTCACCCGCCAGCTCCTACGAGCAGTACTTC
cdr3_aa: CASSPASSYEQYF

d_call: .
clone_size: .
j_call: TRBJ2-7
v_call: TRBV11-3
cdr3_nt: TGTGCCAGCAGCGAAGGCGGGATAGCCAGCGAGCAGTACTTC
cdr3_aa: CASSEGGIASEQYF

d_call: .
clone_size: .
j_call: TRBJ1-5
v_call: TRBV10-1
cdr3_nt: TGCGCCAGCCTTGGGCAAAATCAGCCCCAGCATTTT
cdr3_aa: CASLGQNQPQHF

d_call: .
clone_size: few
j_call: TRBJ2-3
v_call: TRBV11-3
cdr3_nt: TGTGCCAGCAGCTTAGACCAGGGAGATACGCAGTATTTT
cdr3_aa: CASSLDQGDTQYF

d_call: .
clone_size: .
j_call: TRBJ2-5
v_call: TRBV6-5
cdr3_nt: TGTGCCAGCGGAGACAGGCCTAGCGGACAAGAGACCCAGTACTTC
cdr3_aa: CASGDRPSGQETQYF

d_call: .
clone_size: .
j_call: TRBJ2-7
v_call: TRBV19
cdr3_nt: TGTGCCAGTAGCACCCTCACCAGGAGGTACGAGCAGTACTTC
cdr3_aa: CASSTLTRRYEQYF

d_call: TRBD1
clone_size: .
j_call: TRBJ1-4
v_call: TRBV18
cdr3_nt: TGTGCCAGCTCACCGGGACAGTTTAGTAATGAAAAACTGTTTTTT
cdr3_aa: CASSPGQFSNEKLFF

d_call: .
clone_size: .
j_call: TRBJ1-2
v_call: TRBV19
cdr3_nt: TGTGCCACTACCGGGACTCTCTATGGCTACACCTTC
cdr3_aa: CATTGTLYGYTF

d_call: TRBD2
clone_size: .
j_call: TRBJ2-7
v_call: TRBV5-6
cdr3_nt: TGTGCCAGCAGCTTCTTAGCGGGGACCTACGAGCAGTACTTC
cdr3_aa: CASSFLAGTYEQYF

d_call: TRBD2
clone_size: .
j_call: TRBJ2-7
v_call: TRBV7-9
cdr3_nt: TGTGCCAGCAGACCTGGGATTAGCGGGGTTGACGAGCAGTACTTC
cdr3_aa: CASRPGISGVDEQYF

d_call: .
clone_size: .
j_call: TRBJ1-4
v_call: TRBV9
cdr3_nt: TGTGCCAGCAGCGTAGGGGGCCTAGCGCGAGAAAAACTGTTTTTT
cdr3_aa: CASSVGGLAREKLFF

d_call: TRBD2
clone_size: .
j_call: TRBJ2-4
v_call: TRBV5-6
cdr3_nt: TGTGCCAGCAGTAAAACTAGCGATATGGTGTCTCCAAAAAACATTCAGTACTTC
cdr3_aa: CASSKTSDMVSPKNIQYF

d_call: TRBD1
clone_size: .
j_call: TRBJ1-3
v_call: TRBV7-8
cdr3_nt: TGTGCCAGCAGCTTAGCAGGACAGGGGTTTGGAAACACCATATATTTT
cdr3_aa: CASSLAGQGFGNTIYF

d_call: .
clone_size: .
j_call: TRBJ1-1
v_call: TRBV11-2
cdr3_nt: TGTGCCAGCAGCTTAGTTAGGGGTACTGAAGCTTTCTTT
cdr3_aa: CASSLVRGTEAFF

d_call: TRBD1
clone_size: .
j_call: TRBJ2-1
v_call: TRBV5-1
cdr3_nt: TGCGCCAGCAGCCCTCGGGGACAGGGGACGGTCTACAATGAGCAGTTCTTC
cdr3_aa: CASSPRGQGTVYNEQFF

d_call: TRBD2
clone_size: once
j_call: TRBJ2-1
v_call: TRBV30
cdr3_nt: TGTGCCTGCCAGCGGGAAGGGAGGTACAATGAGCAGTTCTTC
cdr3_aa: CACQREGRYNEQFF

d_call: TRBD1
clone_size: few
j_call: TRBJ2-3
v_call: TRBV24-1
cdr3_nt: TGTGCCACCAGCCGAACAGGGGAAACAGATACGCAGTATTTT
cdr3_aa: CATSRTGETDTQYF

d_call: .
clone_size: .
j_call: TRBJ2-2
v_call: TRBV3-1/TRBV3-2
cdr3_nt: TGTGCCAGCAGCCAAGTATTGTCCGGGGAGCTGTTTTTT
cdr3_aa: CASSQVLSGELFF

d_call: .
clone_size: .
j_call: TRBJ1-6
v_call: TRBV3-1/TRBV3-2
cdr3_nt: TGTGCCAGCAGCCAAGTTGAGGGCGAATCACCCCTCCACTTT
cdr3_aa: CASSQVEGESPLHF

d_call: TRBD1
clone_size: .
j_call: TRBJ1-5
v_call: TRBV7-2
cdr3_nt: TGTGCCAGCAGCCCCCGGACAGGATCTTATCAGCCCCAGCATTTT
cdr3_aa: CASSPRTGSYQPQHF